This TCR beta chain was found in a study of beta chain features in type 1 diabetes. Losses at the gene ends were 0 bases for V and 5 bases for J; bases not matched to a gene: 15. The length of the CDR3 is 18 residues. The germline CDR1 and CDR2 sequences are KGHSH and LQKENI. The entirety of the isolated RNA underwent reverse transcription, so expressed TCRB transcripts were sequenced. This table comes from immunoSEQ multiplex PCR, and its TCRdb copy is limited to in-frame clones, with some not included. Found here are about 220,000 clones, approximately 10% of them singletons; the top ten hold 1% to 1.5%.

This sequence joins TRBV18 and TRBJ2-7; 8 positions match TRBD1. This TCR was recovered from a man between 18 and 35 years old in good health. Sequenced sample: central memory CD4+ T cells from blood. CDR3 amino acids: CASSPPDQAQGVFHEQYF. CDR3 DNA sequence: TGTGCCAGCTCACCACCGGATCAAGCACAGGGGGTTTTCCACGAGCAGTACTTC.